The rows below give T cell receptor beta chains drawn from one sample of a study of persistence of HIV-infected CD4 T cells. Data came from immunoSEQ multiplex PCR; TCRdb stores just in-frame clones and leaves some out. The sample records roughly 34,000 clones, roughly 82% being singletons. These receptors' targets are unknown. Sample: CD4+ T cells sorted from PBMCs after roughly 20-hour stimulation, taken from a patient who received antiretroviral therapy. The receptor set was obtained from an adult woman with HIV who was CMV-seropositive. The conserved cysteine and the conserved F or W are not part of the CDR3 here. Fields, in order: V gene, J gene, CDR3 protein.

TRBV29-1	TRBJ1-2	SARDRGGYT
TRBV28	TRBJ2-3	ATAGWREGLDTQY
TRBV5-1	TRBJ1-1	ASSIGQNTEAF
TRBV5-6	TRBJ2-2	ASSKPGQGNTGELF
TRBV2	TRBJ1-2	ASSGQDNYGYT
TRBV2	TRBJ2-2	ASKNGELF
TRBV2	TRBJ2-1	ASMGEAYNEQF
TRBV2	TRBJ1-1	ASRPGIRNTEAF
TRBV4-1	TRBJ1-4	ASSQELGHSEKLF
TRBV6-1	TRBJ2-5	ASSDGQAGPETQY
TRBV7-2	TRBJ2-5	ASSLSWGGPETQY
TRBV19	TRBJ2-1	ASSIDGAGGVSNEQF
TRBV5-4	TRBJ1-2	ASSLQGAFYGYT
TRBV30	TRBJ2-4	AWSVRGPNIQY
TRBV28	TRBJ2-2	ASSLTGGDSGELF
TRBV3-1/TRBV3-2	TRBJ2-1	ASSQEGGAYNEQF
TRBV5-4	TRBJ2-1	ASSYGTGSYNEQF
TRBV9	TRBJ1-3	ASSVDGQGVNTIY
TRBV2	TRBJ2-1	ASSSRSGRENEQF
TRBV13	TRBJ1-2	ASSLGVPGPLNYGYT
TRBV2	TRBJ2-3	ASSLLTSGTDTQY
TRBV3-1/TRBV3-2	TRBJ1-1	ASSPGQGSLEAF
TRBV5-1	TRBJ1-2	ASSLDTATYGYT
TRBV28	TRBJ2-2	ATRTGGEVRAGELF
TRBV18	TRBJ2-5	ASSLAGPQETQY
TRBV6-2/TRBV6-3	TRBJ1-2	ASSYGGMGGSGYT
TRBV12-5	TRBJ1-4	ASGSGQGSNEKLF
TRBV9	TRBJ2-4	ASSATDNIQY
TRBV2	TRBJ2-5	ASSRGLQETQY
TRBV12-3/TRBV12-4	TRBJ1-1	ASSGYEAF
TRBV6-4	TRBJ1-6	ASRRGLDSPLH
TRBV7-9	TRBJ1-2	ASSRYRDRGNSDYGYT
TRBV28	TRBJ1-1	ASSSRQGATEAF
TRBV2	TRBJ1-5	ASSYSQGNQPQH
TRBV9	TRBJ2-3	ASSAVGTADTQY
TRBV9	TRBJ2-7	ASSDSLAYEQY
TRBV3-1/TRBV3-2	TRBJ1-6	ASSQAGTERSIRGSPLH
TRBV4-3	NA	ASSQDRHAGRELF
TRBV7-9	TRBJ1-5	ASSRDIENQPQH
TRBV5-1	TRBJ2-1	ASSLSGKETNEQF
TRBV5-1	TRBJ2-6	ASSFRGAGANVLT
TRBV28	TRBJ1-5	ASSPNQDQPQH
TRBV19	TRBJ2-7	ASSIPPAYEQY
TRBV29-1	TRBJ2-4	SVEQGKNIQY
TRBV25-1	TRBJ2-5	ASSDRTGYQETQY